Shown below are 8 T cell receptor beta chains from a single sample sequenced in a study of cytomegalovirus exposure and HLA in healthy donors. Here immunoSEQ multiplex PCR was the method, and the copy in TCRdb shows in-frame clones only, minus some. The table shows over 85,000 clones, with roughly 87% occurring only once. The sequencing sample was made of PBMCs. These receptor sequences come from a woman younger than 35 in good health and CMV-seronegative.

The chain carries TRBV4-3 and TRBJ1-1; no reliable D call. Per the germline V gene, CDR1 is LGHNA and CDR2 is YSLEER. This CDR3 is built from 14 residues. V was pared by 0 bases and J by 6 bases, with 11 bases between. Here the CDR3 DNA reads TGCGCCAGCAGCCAAGATGTAACAGTTCCTGAAGCTTTCTTT. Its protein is CASSQDVTVPEAFF.

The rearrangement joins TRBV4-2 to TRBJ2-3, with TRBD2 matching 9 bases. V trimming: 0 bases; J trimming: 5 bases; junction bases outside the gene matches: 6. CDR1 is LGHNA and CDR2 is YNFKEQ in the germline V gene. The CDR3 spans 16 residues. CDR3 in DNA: TGTGCCAGCAGCCAAGATATGCGGGGGGGCGAAGATACGCAGTATTTT. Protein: CASSQDMRGGEDTQYF.

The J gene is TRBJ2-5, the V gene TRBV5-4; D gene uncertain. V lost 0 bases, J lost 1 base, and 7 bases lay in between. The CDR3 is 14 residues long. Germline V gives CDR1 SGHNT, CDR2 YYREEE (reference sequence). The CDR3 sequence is CASSLAPIQETQYF. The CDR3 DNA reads TGTGCCAGCAGCTTGGCCCCAATCCAAGAGACCCAGTACTTC. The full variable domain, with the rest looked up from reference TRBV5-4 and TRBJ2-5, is ETGVTQSPTHLIKTRGQQVTLRCSSQSGHNTVSWYQQALGQGPQFIFQYYREEENGRGNFPPRFSGLQFPNYSSELNVNALELDDSALYLCASSLAPIQETQYFGPGTRLLVL.

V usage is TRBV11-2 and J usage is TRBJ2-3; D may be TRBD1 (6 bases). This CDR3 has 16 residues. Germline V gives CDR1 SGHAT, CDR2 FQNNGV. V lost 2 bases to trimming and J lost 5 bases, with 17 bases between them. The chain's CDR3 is CASSLFNTQGRDTQYF. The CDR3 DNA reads TGTGCCAGCAGCTTATTTAATACGCAGGGGAGAGATACGCAGTATTTT.

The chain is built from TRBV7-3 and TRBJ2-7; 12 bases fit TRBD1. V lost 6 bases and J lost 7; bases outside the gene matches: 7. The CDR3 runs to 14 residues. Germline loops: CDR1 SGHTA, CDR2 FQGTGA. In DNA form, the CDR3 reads TGTGCCAGCAGTCCCGGGACAGGGGGCCGGGAGCAGTACTTC. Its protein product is CASSPGTGGREQYF.

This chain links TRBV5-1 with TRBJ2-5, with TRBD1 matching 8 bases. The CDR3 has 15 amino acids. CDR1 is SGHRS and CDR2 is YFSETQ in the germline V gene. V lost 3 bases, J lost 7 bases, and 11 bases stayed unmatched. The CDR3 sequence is CASSSSTGDVGTQYF. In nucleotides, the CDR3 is TGCGCCAGCAGCTCCTCGACAGGGGACGTAGGGACCCAGTACTTC.

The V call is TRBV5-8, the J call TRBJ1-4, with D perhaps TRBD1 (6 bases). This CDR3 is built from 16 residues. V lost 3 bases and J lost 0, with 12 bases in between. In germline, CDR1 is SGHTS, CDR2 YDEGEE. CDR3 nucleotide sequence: TGTGCCAGCAGCTCCCGGACAGCCTCAACTAATGAAAAACTGTTTTTT. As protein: CASSSRTASTNEKLFF.

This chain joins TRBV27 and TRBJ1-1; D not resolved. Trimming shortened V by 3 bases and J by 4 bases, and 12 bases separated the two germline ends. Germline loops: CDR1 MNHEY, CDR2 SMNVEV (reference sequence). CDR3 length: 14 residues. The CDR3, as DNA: TGTGCCAGCAGTTTCCTCATTGACTTCACTGAAGCTTTCTTT. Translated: CASSFLIDFTEAFF.